This TCR beta chain came from a study of cytomegalovirus exposure and HLA in healthy donors. The study ran its PCR with 60 Vbeta and 13 Jbeta primers. The table came from immunoSEQ multiplex PCR; TCRdb's copy has only in-frame clones and leaves some out. The data contain 150,000 to 200,000 clones, 70% to 85% of them singletons. The CDR3 spans 14 residues. V lost 5 bases and J lost 4; bases outside the gene matches: 6. CDR1 is SGHNT, CDR2 YYREEE, per germline (reference sequence). The sample comprised PBMCs. This rearrangement joins TRBV5-4 to TRBJ1-2; 9 bases align to TRBD1. The TCR sequence derives from a man in his fifties in good health and CMV-seropositive. The DNA of the CDR3 is TGTGCCAGCAGGGAGGGACAGGGAAGCTATGGCTACACCTTC. Translated, it gives CASREGQGSYGYTF.